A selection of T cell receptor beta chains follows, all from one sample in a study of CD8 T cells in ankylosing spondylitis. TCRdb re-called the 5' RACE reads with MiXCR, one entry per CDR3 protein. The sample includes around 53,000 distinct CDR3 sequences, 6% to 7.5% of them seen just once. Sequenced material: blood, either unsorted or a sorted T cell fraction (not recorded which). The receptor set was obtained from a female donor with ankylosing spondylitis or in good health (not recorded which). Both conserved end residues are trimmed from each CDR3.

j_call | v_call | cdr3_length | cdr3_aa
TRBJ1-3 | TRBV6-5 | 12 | ASSYAPGTNTIY
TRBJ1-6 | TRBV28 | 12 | ATSRTIGISPLH
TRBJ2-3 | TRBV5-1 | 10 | ASSLEDGTQY
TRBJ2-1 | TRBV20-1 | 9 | SASWGNEQF
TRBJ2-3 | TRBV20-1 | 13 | SANLAGGLTDTQY
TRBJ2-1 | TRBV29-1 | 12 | SAPSRTGYNEQF
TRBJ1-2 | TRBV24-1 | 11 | ATSRQGGYGYT
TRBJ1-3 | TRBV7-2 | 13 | ASSFVGGSGNTIY
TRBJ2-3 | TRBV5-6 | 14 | ASSFGQGVSTDTQY
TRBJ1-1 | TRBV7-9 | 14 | ASSLGSGTGGTEAF
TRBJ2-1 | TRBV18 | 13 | ASSPSSGGAAEQF
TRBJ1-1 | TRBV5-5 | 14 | ASRAPPDSGDTEAF
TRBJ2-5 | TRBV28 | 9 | ASSLMETQY
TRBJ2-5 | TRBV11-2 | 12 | ASTRDGVSETQY
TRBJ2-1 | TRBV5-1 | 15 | ASSLAAVRDSYNEQF
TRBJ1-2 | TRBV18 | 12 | ASSPPSANYGYT
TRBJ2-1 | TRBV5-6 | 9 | ASSLYNEQF
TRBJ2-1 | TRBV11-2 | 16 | ASSLVGGTRGSYNEQF
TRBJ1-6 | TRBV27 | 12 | ASRIQGTNSPLH
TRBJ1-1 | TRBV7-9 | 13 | ASSFRQGTNTEAF
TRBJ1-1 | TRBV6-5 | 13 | ASSYSGHMNTEAF
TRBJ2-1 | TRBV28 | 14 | ASSLFGGASGAEQF
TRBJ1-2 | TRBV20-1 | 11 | SARVGNHYGYT
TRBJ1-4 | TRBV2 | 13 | ASRVDTLVKEKLF
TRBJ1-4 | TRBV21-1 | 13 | ASSAKTATNEKLF
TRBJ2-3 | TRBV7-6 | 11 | ASSYPSTDTQY
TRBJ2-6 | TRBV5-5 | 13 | ASSLRYSGANVLT
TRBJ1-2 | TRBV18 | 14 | ASSPVRDRANYGYT
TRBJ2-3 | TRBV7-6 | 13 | ASSSGTYRTDTQY
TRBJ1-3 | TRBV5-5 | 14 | ASSLVGPLSGNTIY
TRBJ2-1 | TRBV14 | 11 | ASSSSQGGEQF
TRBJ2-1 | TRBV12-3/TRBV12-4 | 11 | ASSFSISNEQF
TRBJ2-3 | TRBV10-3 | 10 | AISGTSDTQY
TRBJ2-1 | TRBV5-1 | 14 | ASGLGQGASYNEQF
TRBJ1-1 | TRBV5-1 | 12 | ASSLGSMNTEAF
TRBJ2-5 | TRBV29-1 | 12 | SVHLRDRSETQY
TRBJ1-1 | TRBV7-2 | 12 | ASSLGTGGSEAF
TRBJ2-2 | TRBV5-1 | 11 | ASMVRETGELF
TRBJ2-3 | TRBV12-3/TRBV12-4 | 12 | ASSSGTSGDTQY
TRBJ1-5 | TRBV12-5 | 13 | ASGPPGGFNQPQH
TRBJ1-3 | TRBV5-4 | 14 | ASSLRGSSSGGTIY
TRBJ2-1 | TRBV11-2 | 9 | AGRSGPEQF
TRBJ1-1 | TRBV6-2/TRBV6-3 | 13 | ASERQGNLNTEAF
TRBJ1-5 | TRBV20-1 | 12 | SAPNRGSNQPQH
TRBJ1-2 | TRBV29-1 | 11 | SVESSDNYGYT
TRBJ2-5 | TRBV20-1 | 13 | SASGGTGGGETQY
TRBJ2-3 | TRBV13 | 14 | ASSAVLRDYTDTQY
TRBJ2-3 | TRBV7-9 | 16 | ASSTRVAGARSTDTQY
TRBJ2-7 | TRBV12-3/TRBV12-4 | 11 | ASSSLWGNEQY
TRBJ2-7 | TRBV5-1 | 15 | ASSLDSGTLLSYEQY
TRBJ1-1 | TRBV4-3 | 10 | ASSQDNTEAF
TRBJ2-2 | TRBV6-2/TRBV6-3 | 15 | ASSYSWAGGRTGELF
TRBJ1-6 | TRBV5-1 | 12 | ASSGGLGDSPLH
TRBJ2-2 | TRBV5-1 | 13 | ASSPLGFDTGELF
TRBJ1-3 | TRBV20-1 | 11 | SASGASGNTIY
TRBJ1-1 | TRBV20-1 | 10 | SARLVRTEAF
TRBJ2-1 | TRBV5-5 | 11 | ASSNPGASDQF